This T cell receptor (beta chain) was retrieved from a study of STAT5B mutations in CD4+ large granular lymphocyte leukemia. Germline assignment: CDR1 GTSNPN and CDR2 SVGIG (reference sequence). V lost 2 bases to trimming and J lost 3 bases; unmatched junction nucleotides: 2. This CDR3 is 13 amino acids long. The table came from immunoSEQ multiplex PCR; TCRdb's copy has only in-frame clones and leaves some out. Of about 32,000 clones detected, approximately 86% appear once; the ten largest clones hold around 4.6%. The sequenced material came from CD4+ T cells from blood buffy coats. The receptor was derived from a human donor in good health. The rearrangement uses TRBV30 and TRBJ2-7; TRBD1 matches at 9 bases. For the CDR3, the DNA is TGTGCCTGGAGTACGGGACAGGGCTACGAGCAGTACTTC. Translating gives CAWSTGQGYEQYF.